This TCR beta chain derives from a study of T cells in localized non-small cell lung cancer. Points from the study as a whole: Turning up in adjacent lung were a median about 61 of the top 100 tumor clones. With higher T cell density in blood came longer overall survival. Uninvolved adjacent lung showed peak T cell clonality, exceeding tumor.

Produced via immunoSEQ multiplex PCR; TCRdb's table is partial and in-frame only. Found here are some 71,000 clones, about 83% of them singletons; the top ten hold approximately 15%. Unmatched junction bases numbered 4, after V lost 5 bases and J lost 3 bases. Germline CDR1 reads GTSNPN; CDR2 reads SVGIG (reference sequence). The CDR3 is 14 residues long. This clone came up once. Its antigen is as yet unknown. This receptor was taken from a female donor at least 60 years old with stage I lung adenocarcinoma. The sequences come from peripheral blood, collected before any cancer treatment. V usage is TRBV30 and J usage is TRBJ2-6, with TRBD1 identical over 7 bases. The CDR3 protein is CAWATGDGANVLTF. CDR3 in DNA: TGTGCCTGGGCCACAGGGGATGGGGCCAACGTCCTGACTTTC.